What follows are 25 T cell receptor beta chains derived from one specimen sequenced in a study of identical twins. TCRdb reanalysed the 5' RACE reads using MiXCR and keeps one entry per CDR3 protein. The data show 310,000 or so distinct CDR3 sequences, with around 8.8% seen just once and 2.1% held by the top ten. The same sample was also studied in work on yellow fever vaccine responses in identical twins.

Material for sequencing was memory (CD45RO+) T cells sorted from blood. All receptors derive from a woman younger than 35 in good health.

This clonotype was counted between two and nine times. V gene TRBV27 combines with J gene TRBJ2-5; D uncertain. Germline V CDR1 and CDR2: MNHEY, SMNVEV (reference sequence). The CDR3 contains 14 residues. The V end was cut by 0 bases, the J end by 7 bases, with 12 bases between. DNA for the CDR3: TGTGCCAGCAGTTTATCGAGCCGGACCCGGACCCAGTACTTC. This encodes CASSLSSRTRTQYF.

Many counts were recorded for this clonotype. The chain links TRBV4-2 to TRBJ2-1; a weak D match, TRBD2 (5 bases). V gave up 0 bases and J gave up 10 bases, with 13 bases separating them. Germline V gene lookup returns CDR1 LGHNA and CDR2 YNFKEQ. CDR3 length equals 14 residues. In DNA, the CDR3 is TGTGCCAGCAGCCAAGAGACCTCCAGGAGGGAGCAGTTCTTC. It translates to CASSQETSRREQFF.

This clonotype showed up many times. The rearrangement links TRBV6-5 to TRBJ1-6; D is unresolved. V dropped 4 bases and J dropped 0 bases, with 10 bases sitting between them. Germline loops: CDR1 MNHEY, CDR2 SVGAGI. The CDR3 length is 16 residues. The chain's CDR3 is CASSSRTSSYNSPLHF. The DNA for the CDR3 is TGTGCCAGCAGTTCTCGGACGAGCTCCTATAATTCACCCCTCCACTTT.

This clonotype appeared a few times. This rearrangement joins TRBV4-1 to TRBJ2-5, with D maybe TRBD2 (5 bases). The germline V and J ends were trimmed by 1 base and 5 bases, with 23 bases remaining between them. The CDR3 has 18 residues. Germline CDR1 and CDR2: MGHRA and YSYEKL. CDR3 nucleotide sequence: TGCGCCAGCAGCCAAGCAACAACTACTAGAGGGCCTGGGGAGACCCAGTACTTC. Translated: CASSQATTTRGPGETQYF.

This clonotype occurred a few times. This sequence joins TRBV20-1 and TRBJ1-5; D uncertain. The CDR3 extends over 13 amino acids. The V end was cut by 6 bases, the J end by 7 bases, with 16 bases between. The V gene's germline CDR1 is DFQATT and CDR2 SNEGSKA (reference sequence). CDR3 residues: CSAPDQSGQPQHF. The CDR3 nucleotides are TGCAGTGCCCCGGATCAGAGTGGACAGCCCCAGCATTTT.

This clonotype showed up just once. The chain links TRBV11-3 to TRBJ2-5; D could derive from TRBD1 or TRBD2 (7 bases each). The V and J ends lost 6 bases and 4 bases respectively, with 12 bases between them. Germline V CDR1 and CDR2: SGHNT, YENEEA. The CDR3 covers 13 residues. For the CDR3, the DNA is TGTGCCAGCAGAGGCAGGGGGGGAGAGACCCAGTACTTC. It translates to CASRGRGGETQYF.

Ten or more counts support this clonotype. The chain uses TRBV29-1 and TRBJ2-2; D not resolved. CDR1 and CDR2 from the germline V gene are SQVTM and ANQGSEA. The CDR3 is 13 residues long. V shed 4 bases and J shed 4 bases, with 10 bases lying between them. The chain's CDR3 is CSVGVLSTGELFF. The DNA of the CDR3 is TGCAGCGTTGGGGTACTCTCCACCGGGGAGCTGTTTTTT.

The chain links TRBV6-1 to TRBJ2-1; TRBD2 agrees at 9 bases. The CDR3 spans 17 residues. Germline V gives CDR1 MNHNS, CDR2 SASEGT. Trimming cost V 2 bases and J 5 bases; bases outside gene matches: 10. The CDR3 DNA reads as TGTGCCAGCAGTGAATATGCGGGGGGGAGAGCGGACAATGAGCAGTTCTTC. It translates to CASSEYAGGRADNEQFF.

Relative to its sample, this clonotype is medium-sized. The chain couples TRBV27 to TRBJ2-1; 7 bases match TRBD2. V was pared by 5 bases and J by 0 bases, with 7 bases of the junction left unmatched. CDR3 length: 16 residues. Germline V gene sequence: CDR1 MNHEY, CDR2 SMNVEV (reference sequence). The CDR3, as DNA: TGTGCCAGCAGTCCACCAGCGGGGAGCTCCTACAATGAGCAGTTCTTC. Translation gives CASSPPAGSSYNEQFF.

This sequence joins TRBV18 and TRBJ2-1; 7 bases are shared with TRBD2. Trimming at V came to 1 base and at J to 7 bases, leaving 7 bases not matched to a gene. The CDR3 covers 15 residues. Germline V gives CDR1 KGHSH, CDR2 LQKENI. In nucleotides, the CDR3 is TGTGCCAGCTCACCACGGGCGGGAGTAAGGAATGAGCAGTTCTTC. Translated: CASSPRAGVRNEQFF.

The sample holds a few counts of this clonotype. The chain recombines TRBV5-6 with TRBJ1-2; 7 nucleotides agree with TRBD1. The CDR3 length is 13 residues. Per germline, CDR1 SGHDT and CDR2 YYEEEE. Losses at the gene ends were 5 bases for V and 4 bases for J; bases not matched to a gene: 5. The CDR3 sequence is CASRAGTVYGYTF. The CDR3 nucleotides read TGTGCCAGCAGAGCCGGGACAGTCTATGGCTACACCTTC.

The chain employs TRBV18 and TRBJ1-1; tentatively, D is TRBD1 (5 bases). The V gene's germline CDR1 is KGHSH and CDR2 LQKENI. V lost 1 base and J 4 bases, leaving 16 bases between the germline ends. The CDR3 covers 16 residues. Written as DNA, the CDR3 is TGTGCCAGCTCACCACGGCAGGGAGGAGGGGCCACTGAAGCTTTCTTT. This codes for CASSPRQGGGATEAFF.

The CDR3 DNA reads TGTGCCAGCACTCACGAGAGGAATCAGCCCCAGCATTTT. The encoded protein is CASTHERNQPQHF. The chain carries TRBV6-1 and TRBJ1-5; D uncertain. The germline V and J ends were trimmed by 7 bases and 4 bases, with 11 bases remaining between them. The germline V gene encodes CDR1 MNHNS and CDR2 SASEGT. This CDR3 has 13 amino acids.

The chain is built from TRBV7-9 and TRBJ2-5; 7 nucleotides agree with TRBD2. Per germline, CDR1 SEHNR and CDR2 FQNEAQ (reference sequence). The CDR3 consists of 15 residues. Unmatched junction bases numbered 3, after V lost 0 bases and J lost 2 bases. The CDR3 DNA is TGTGCCAGCAGCTTAGCATTGCGGGGGCAAGAGACCCAGTACTTC. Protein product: CASSLALRGQETQYF.

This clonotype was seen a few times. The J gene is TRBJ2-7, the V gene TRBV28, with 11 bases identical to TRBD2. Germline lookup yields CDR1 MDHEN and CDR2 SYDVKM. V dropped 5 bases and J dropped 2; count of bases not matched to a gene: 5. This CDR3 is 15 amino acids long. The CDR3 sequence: CASSIAGGFPYEQYV. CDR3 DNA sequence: TGTGCCAGCAGTATAGCGGGGGGGTTCCCCTACGAGCAGTACGTC.

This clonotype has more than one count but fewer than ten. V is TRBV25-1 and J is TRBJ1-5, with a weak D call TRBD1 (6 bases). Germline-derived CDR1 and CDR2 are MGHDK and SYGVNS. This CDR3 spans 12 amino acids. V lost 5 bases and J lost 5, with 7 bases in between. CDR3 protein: CASSYRDQPQHF. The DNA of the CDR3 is TGTGCCAGCAGTTACAGGGATCAGCCCCAGCATTTT.

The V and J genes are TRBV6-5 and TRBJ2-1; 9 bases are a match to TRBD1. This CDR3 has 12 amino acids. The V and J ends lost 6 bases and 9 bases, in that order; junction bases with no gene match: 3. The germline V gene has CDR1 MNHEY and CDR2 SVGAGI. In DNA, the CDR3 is TGTGCCAGCAGGGGACAGGGCGTTGAGCAGTTCTTC. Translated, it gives CASRGQGVEQFF.

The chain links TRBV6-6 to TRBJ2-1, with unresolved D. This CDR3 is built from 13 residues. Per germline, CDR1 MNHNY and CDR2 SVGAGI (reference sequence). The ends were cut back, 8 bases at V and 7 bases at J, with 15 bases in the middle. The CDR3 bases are TGTGCCAGCTCTAATCCTGCGGCGAATGAGCAGTTCTTC. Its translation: CASSNPAANEQFF.

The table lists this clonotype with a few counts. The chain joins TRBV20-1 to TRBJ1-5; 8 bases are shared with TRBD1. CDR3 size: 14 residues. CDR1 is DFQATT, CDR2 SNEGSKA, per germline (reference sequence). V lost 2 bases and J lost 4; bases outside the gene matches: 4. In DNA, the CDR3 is TGCAGTGCTAGAACAGGGGGTGAGAATCAGCCCCAGCATTTT. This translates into CSARTGGENQPQHF.

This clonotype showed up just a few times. Written as DNA, the CDR3 is TGTGCCACCAGCAGTTGGGACCACAATGAGCAGTTCTTC. Protein product: CATSSWDHNEQFF. The J gene is TRBJ2-1, the V gene TRBV15; the D gene could be TRBD1 or TRBD2 (5 bases each). The germline CDR1 and CDR2 sequences are LNHNV and YYDKDF (reference sequence). Trimming pared 3 bases from V and 5 bases from J, leaving 8 bases between. CDR3 length equals 13 residues.

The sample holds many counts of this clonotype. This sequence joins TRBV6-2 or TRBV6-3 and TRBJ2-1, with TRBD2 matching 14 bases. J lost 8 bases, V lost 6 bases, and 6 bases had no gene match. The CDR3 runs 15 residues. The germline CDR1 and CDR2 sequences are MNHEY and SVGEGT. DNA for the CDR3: TGTGCCAGCAGAACCGGGACTAGCGGGAGTCATGAGCAGTTCTTC. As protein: CASRTGTSGSHEQFF.

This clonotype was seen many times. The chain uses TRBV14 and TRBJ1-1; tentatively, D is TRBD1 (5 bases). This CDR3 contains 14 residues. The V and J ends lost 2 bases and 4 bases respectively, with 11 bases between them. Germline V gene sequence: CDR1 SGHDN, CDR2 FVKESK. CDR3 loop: CASSQQGGGTEAFF. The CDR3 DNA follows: TGTGCCAGCAGCCAACAGGGCGGGGGCACTGAAGCTTTCTTT.

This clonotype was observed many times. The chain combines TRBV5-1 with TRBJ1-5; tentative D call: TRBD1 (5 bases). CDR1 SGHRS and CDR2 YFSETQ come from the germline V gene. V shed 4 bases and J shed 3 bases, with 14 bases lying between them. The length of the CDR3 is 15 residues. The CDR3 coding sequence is TGCGCCAGCAGCCCCTCCGGGGGATCCAATCAGCCCCAGCATTTT. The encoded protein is CASSPSGGSNQPQHF. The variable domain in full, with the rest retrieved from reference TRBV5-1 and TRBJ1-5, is KAGVTQTPRYLIKTRGQQVTLSCSPISGHRSVSWYQQTPGQGLQFLFEYFSETQRNKGNFPGRFSGRQFSNSRSEMNVSTLELGDSALYLCASSPSGGSNQPQHFGDGTRLSIL.

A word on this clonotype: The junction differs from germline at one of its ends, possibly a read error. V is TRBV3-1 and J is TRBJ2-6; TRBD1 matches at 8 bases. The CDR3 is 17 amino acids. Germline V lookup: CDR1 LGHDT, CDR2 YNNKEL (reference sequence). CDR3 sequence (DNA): TGTGTCAGCAGTAGACAGGGGCCGAGCTCTGGGGCCAACGTCCTGACTTTC. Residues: CVSSRQGPSSGANVLTF. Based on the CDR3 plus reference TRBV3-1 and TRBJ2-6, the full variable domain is DTAVSQTPKYLVTQMGNDKSIKCEQNLGHDTMYWYKQDSKKFLKIMFSYNNKELIINETVPNRFSPKSPDKAHLNLHINSLELGDSAVYFCVSSRQGPSSGANVLTFGAGSRLTVL.

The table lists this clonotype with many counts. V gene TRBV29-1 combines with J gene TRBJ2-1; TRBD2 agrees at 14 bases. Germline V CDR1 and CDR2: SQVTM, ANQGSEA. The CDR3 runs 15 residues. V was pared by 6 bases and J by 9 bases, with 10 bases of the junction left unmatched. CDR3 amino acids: CSVGRLAGGDGEQFF. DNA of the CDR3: TGCAGCGTGGGACGACTAGCGGGAGGGGACGGTGAGCAGTTCTTC.